A selection of T cell receptor beta chains follows, all from one sample in a study of shared T cell receptors in the human thymus. Some clones are missing from TCRdb's copy, which holds only in-frame ones; the method was immunoSEQ multiplex PCR. The sample includes hundreds of thousands of clones, 88% seen only once; the top ten take approximately 0.01%. The same sample was also used in a study of human thymus T cells.

The sequencing sample was made of thymocytes. The receptors here all came from a boy in the first two years of life with a congenital heart defect. The CDR3 runs from the conserved cysteine through the conserved F or W. A D gene is named only where the DNA matches it firmly. Rows give clone size only sometimes, using once, few, many, or a class for an expanded clone.

d_gene	abundance	v_gene	j_gene	CDR3aa	CDR3nt
NA	NA	TRBV27	TRBJ1-3	CASSTMGGDGNTIYF	TGTGCCAGCAGTACCATGGGAGGGGATGGAAACACCATATATTTT
NA	NA	TRBV27	TRBJ1-1	CASNPAGRNTEAFF	TGTGCCAGCAACCCGGCTGGGAGGAACACTGAAGCTTTCTTT
NA	NA	TRBV13	TRBJ2-7	CASSVSPGRQQYYEQYF	TGTGCCAGCAGCGTCTCCCCCGGAAGACAACAATACTACGAGCAGTACTTC
NA	NA	TRBV12-5	TRBJ2-7	CASGFYGNEQYF	TGTGCTAGTGGTTTTTATGGCAACGAGCAGTACTTC
TRBD2	NA	TRBV7-9	TRBJ2-1	CASSFSGSAYNEQFF	TGTGCCAGCAGCTTTAGCGGGAGTGCCTACAATGAGCAGTTCTTC
NA	NA	TRBV5-1	TRBJ2-1	CASSLPWPGTGSHNEQFF	TGCGCCAGCAGCTTGCCCTGGCCGGGAACAGGGTCCCACAATGAGCAGTTCTTC
NA	NA	TRBV25-1	TRBJ2-5	CASSESLQETQYF	TGTGCCAGCAGTGAATCCCTACAAGAGACCCAGTACTTC
TRBD2	NA	TRBV4-3	TRBJ2-1	CASSPERERLQFF	TGCGCCAGCAGCCCCGAGCGGGAAAGGTTGCAGTTCTTC
NA	NA	TRBV9	TRBJ2-7	CASSAAPARSAEQYF	TGTGCCAGCAGCGCCGCCCCGGCCAGGTCGGCCGAGCAGTACTTC
NA	once	TRBV18	TRBJ2-7	CASSPTRTDYEQYF	TGTGCCAGCTCACCAACGCGGACTGACTACGAGCAGTACTTC
TRBD2	NA	TRBV27	TRBJ2-1	CASSPRAGGPPNEQFF	TGTGCCAGCAGTCCCCGAGCGGGAGGGCCCCCCAATGAGCAGTTCTTC
NA	NA	TRBV4-2	TRBJ2-3	CASSQNRRGTKDTDTQYF	TGTGCCAGCAGCCAAAACCGGAGGGGGACTAAAGACACAGATACGCAGTATTTT
TRBD1	NA	TRBV6-6	TRBJ2-7	CASSPRDRPQYF	TGTGCCAGCAGTCCCCGGGACAGACCGCAGTACTTC
TRBD2	NA	TRBV14	TRBJ2-1	CASSSQRGGDEQFF	TGTGCCAGCAGCTCGCAGCGGGGTGGAGATGAGCAGTTCTTC
NA	NA	TRBV5-1	TRBJ2-1	CASSNTSPHEQFF	TGCGCCAGCAGCAATACATCACCCCATGAGCAGTTCTTC
TRBD1	NA	TRBV28	TRBJ1-5	CASSFGFPGTGKYQPQHF	TGTGCCAGCAGTTTCGGCTTCCCCGGGACAGGGAAGTATCAGCCCCAGCATTTT